This TCR beta chain was retrieved from a study of T cells in localized non-small cell lung cancer. This table comes from immunoSEQ multiplex PCR, and its TCRdb copy is limited to in-frame clones, with some not included. The sample consists of approximately 100,000 clones, more than 75% of them appearing once. Overall study findings and caveats: Out of the top 100 tumor clones, a median approximately 61 were seen in adjacent lung. Greater blood T cell density accompanied longer overall survival. Without multi-region sequencing, intratumor heterogeneity could not be excluded.

The CDR3 totals 12 residues. The germline CDR1 and CDR2 sequences are MNHEY and SMNVEV (reference sequence). The V end was cut by 3 bases, the J end by 6 bases, with 6 bases between. Details on this clone: Its target is not known.

Here the sequenced sample was PBMCs, taken before any cancer treatment. This clonotype originated in a woman aged 40-75 years with stage II squamous cell lung carcinoma. This chain links TRBV27 with TRBJ1-5; no clear D. In DNA form, the CDR3 reads TGTGCCAGCAGTTTCCGAGGTCAGCCCCAGCATTTT. It yields the protein CASSFRGQPQHF.